The 10 T cell receptor beta chains reported below all come from one sample, sequenced in a study of T cell clonality in common variable immunodeficiency (dated by TCRdb to about 2015). The library was obtained by the immunoSEQ multiplex PCR assay. The clones in this table, taken by TCRdb from immuneACCESS, are in-frame only. Not every clone is retained; where verified, under half of the shortfall comes from an unresolved V gene, and the cause of the rest is unknown. For this sample the table reports 35,000 to 45,000 clones, with no clone seen just once. Of the sample, 2.5% to 3% falls within the top ten clones. Sequenced: peripheral blood mononuclear cells. These receptor sequences come from a person aged 18 to 69 in good health.

This clone was counted many times. Read coverage stops 3 residues before the CDR3 terminus; the germline J gene supplies the remainder. The chain carries TRBV20-1 and TRBJ2-1; D may be TRBD2 (7 bases). Between the trimmed V and J ends, which lost 0 bases and 8 bases, there was a span of 17 bases. The germline V gene encodes CDR1 DFQATT and CDR2 SNEGSKA (reference sequence). This CDR3 is built from 15 residues. The CDR3 region is CSARDRAGAWDEQFF. CDR3 DNA, as far as it was read: TGCAGTGCTAGAGATCGGGCGGGGGCCTGGGATGAG.

The sample holds many counts of this clone. CDR3 region: CASSSTRGLGNEQFF. Incomplete CDR3 DNA: TGTGCCAGCAGCTCGACTAGAGGGTTAGGCAATGAG. The chain employs TRBV5-6 and TRBJ2-1; TRBD2 is a possible D gene (6 bases). The read comes to an end 3 residues before the CDR3 does, leaving the germline J gene to fill in the end. Germline V lookup: CDR1 SGHDT, CDR2 YYEEEE. The CDR3 has 15 residues. Deletions cut 3 bases from V and 6 bases from J, with 16 bases between.

In this sample, this clone turned up many times. The sequenced CDR3 bases are TGTGCCAGCAGCTTAAACAGCGGGAATGAG. Amino acid sequence: CASSLNSGNE. The CDR3 as a whole reads CASSLNSGNEQFF. The chain recombines TRBV7-8 with TRBJ2-1, with D tentatively TRBD2 (6 bases). The read ends 3 residues shy of where the CDR3 ends; the end is completed using the germline J gene. Germline CDR1 SGHVS, CDR2 FQNEAQ. The CDR3 extends over 13 amino acids. V dropped 2 bases and J dropped 7 bases, with 9 bases sitting between them.

In its sample, this clone was seen many times. The CDR3 extends 3 residues past the end of the read, so its final part is completed from the germline J gene. V is TRBV20-1 and J is TRBJ2-4, with 12 positions matching TRBD2. The CDR3 runs to 17 residues. Germline CDR1 DFQATT, CDR2 SNEGSKA (reference sequence). V was pared by 4 bases and J by 4 bases, with 11 bases of the junction left unmatched. The DNA read from the CDR3 is TGCAGTGCTACCAGGCTAGCGGGAGGGTCTGTTAAAAACATT. Translating gives CSATRLAGGSVKNI. The whole CDR3 sequence is CSATRLAGGSVKNIQYF.

This clone has a count of ten or more. The read comes to an end 3 residues before the CDR3 does, leaving the germline J gene to fill in the end. V and J are TRBV12-3 or TRBV12-4 and TRBJ2-5; the D gene is possibly TRBD2 (7 bases). This CDR3 region has 17 residues. The V end was cut by 1 base, the J end by 0 bases, with 15 bases between. Here the CDR3 reads CASSLVLRGGDQETQYF. The CDR3 DNA, read in part, is TGTGCCAGCAGTTTAGTACTTAGGGGGGGAGACCAAGAGACC.

This clone was seen at least ten times. The read gets to within 3 residues of the CDR3 end, and the germline J gene fills in the rest. The rearrangement uses TRBV30 and TRBJ1-5, with D perhaps matching TRBD1 (6 bases). The germline V and J ends were trimmed by 2 bases and 0 bases, with 17 bases remaining between them. CDR1 and CDR2 from the germline V gene are GTSNPN and SVGIG (reference sequence). This CDR3 comprises 17 residues. The DNA read from the CDR3 is TGTGCCTGGAGTATCGACAGGACGGGATATAGCAATCAGCCC. Translated: CAWSIDRTGYSNQP. The whole CDR3 sequence reads CAWSIDRTGYSNQPQHF.

There are many counts of this clone. The CDR3 end is not reached by the read, which stops 3 residues before it; the germline J gene fills it in. V is TRBV5-6 and J is TRBJ2-7; TRBD2 agrees at 7 bases. Germline V gene lookup returns CDR1 SGHDT and CDR2 YYEEEE. V trimming: 1 base; J trimming: 3 bases; junction bases outside the gene matches: 4. This CDR3 contains 14 residues. The covered CDR3 bases are TGTGCCAGCAGCTTGTTAGCGGGCGGCTACGAG. It translates to CASSLLAGGYE. Given in full, the CDR3 is CASSLLAGGYEQYF.

This clone showed up many times. The DNA ends 3 residues before the CDR3 does, and the rest of the CDR3 is filled in from the germline J gene. V gene TRBV5-4 combines with J gene TRBJ1-2; D gene ambiguous. The CDR3 is 14 residues long. The V gene's germline CDR1 is SGHNT and CDR2 YYREEE (reference sequence). V shed 1 base and J shed 6 bases, with 13 bases lying between them. Here the CDR3 reads CASSLPLDGDGYTF. The CDR3 bases that were read are TGTGCCAGCAGCTTGCCCCTCGACGGGGATGGC.

This clone was seen at least ten times. The CDR3 extends 3 residues past the end of the read, so its final part is completed from the germline J gene. The J gene is TRBJ2-5, the V gene TRBV12-5, with TRBD2 matching over 10 bases. Germline trimming cut 6 bases from V and 1 base from J; bases unmatched to any gene: 17. The CDR3 is made up of 19 amino acids. Germline CDR1 reads LGHNT; CDR2 reads FRNRAP. CDR3 loop: CASGRGALAGVGFQETQYF. The DNA read from the CDR3 is TGTGCTAGTGGCCGAGGCGCGCTAGCGGGAGTCGGGTTCCAAGAGACC.

This clone appeared a few times. The observed sequence ends 3 residues before the CDR3 terminus, with the missing tail filled in from the germline J gene. The chain is built from TRBV11-3 and TRBJ2-3; D call uncertain. This CDR3 spans 13 amino acids. Per the germline V gene, CDR1 is SGHNT and CDR2 is YENEEA. V lost 5 bases and J lost 4, with 10 bases in between. CDR3 bases read: TGTGCCAGCAGCAACAATGAGGCAGATACG. Protein: CASSNNEADT. The entire CDR3 reads CASSNNEADTQYF. Complete variable domain (other parts from reference TRBV11-3 and TRBJ2-3): EAGVVQSPRYKIIEKKQPVAFWCNPISGHNTLYWYLQNLGQGPELLIRYENEEAVDDSQLPKDRFSAERLKGVDSTLKIQPAELGDSAVYLCASSNNEADTQYFGPGTRLTVL.